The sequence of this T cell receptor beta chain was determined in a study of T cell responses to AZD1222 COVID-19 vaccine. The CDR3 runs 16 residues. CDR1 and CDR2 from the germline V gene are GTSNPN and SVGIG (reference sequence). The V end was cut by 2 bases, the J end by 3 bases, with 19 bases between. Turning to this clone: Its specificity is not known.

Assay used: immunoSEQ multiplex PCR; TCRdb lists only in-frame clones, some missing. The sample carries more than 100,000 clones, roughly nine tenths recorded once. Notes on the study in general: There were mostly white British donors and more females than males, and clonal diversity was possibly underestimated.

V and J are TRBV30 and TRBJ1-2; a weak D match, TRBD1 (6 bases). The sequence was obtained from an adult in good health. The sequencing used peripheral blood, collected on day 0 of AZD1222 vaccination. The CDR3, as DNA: TGTGCCTGGAGTCCATTGGGGGGCAGGGGAGACTATGGCTACACCTTC. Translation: CAWSPLGGRGDYGYTF.